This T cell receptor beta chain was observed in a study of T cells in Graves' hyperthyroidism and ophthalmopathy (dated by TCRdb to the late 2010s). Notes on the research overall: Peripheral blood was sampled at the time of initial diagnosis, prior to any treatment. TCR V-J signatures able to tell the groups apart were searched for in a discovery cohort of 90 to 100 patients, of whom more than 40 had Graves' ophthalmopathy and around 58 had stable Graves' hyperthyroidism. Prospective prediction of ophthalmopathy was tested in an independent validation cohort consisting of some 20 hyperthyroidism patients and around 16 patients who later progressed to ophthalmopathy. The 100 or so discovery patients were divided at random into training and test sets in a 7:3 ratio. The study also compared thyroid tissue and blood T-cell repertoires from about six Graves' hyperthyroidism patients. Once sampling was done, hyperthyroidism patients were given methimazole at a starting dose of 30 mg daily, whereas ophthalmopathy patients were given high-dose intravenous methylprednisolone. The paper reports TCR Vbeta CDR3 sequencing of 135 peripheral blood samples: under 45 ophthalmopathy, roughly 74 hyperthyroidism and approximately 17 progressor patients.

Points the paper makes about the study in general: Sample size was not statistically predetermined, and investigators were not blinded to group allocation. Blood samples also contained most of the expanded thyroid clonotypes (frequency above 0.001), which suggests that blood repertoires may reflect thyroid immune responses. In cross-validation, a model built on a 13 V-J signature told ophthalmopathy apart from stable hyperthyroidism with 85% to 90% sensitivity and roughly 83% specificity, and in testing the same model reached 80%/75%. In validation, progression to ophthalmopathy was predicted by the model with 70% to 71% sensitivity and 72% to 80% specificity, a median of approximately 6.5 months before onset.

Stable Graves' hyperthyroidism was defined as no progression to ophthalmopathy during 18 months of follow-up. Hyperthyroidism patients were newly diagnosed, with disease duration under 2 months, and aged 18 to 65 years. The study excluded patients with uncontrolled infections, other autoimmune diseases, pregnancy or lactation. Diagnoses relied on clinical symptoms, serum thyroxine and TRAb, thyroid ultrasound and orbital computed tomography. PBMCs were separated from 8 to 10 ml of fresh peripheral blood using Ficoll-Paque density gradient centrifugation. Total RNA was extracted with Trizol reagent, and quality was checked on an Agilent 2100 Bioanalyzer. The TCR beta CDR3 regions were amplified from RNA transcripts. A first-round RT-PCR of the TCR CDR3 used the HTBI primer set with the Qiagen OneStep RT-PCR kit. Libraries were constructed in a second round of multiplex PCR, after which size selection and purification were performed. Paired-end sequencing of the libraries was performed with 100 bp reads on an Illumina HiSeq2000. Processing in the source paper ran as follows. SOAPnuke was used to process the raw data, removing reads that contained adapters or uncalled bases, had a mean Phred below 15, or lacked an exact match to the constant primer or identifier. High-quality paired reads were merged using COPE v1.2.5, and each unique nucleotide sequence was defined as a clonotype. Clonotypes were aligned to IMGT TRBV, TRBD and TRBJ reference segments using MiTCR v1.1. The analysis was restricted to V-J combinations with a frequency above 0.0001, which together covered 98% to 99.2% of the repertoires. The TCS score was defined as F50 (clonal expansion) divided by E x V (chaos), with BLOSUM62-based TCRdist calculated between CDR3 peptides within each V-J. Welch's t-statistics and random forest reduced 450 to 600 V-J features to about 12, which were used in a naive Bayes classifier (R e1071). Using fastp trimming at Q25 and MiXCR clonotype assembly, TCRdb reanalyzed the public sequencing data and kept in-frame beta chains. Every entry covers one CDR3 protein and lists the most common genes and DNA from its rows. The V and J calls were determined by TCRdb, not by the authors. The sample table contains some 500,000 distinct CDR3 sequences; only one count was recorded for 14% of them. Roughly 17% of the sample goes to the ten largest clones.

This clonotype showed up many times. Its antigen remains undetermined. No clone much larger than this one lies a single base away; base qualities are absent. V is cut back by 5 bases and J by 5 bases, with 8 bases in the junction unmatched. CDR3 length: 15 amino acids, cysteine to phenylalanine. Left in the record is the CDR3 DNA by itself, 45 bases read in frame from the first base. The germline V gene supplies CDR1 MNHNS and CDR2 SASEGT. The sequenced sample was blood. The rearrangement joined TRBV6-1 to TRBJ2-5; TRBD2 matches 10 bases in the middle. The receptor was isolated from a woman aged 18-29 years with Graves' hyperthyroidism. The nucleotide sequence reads TGTGCCAGCAGTTCTCAGCTAGCGGGAGTCGAGACCCAGTACTTC. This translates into CASSSQLAGVETQYF.